A single T cell receptor (beta chain) is shown here with its context. Its antigen is as yet unknown. This sample stems from a study of shared clonotypes between healthy human individuals. Across the study: Every donor yielded three CD4 naive, three CD4 memory, two CD8 naive and one CD8 memory plate.

Findings and caveats of the study: Specimens sampled were limited to blood, with tissue repertoires likely differing.

The V end lost 7 bases, the J end lost 8 bases, and 14 bases lay between the germline ends. Germline V lookup: CDR1 MDHEN, CDR2 SYDVKM. This CDR3 has 12 residues. Assay used: immunoSEQ multiplex PCR; TCRdb lists only in-frame clones, some missing. Of around 2.5 million clones detected, roughly 93% appear once; the ten largest clones hold about 0.34%. This chain links TRBV28 with TRBJ1-2; no firm D call. Material for sequencing was naive CD4+ T cells from PBMCs. Stated subset: CD45RA+ positively selected. The TCR sequence derives from a man younger than 30 in good health. Some clones in this sample may be carry-over from other donors' samples. The CDR3 reads CASTSSGRGYTF. The CDR3 nucleotides read TGTGCCAGCACCTCCTCGGGTAGAGGCTACACCTTC.